This TCR beta chain is from a study of beta chain features in type 1 diabetes. General study points: Patients with Type 1 diabetes showed moderately but significantly shorter TCRB CDR3s in all four CD4+ subsets.

Only one count was recorded for this clone. Its antigen is undetermined. The sequenced template was cDNA made from the entire isolated RNA. Some clones are missing from TCRdb's copy, which holds only in-frame ones; the method was immunoSEQ multiplex PCR. This table has about 45,000 clones, roughly 70% appearing once. CDR3 length: 13 residues. V lost 2 bases and J 5 bases, leaving 10 bases between the germline ends. The germline CDR1 and CDR2 sequences are MNHEY and SMNVEV (reference sequence). V usage is TRBV27 and J usage is TRBJ2-7; D remains ambiguous. The sequenced sample consisted of Tregs from blood. The TCR sequence derives from a woman between 18 and 30 years old with type 1 diabetes. In nucleotides, the CDR3 is TGTGCCAGCAGTTTAACCGGGTTCGACGAGCAGTACTTC. Translation gives CASSLTGFDEQYF.